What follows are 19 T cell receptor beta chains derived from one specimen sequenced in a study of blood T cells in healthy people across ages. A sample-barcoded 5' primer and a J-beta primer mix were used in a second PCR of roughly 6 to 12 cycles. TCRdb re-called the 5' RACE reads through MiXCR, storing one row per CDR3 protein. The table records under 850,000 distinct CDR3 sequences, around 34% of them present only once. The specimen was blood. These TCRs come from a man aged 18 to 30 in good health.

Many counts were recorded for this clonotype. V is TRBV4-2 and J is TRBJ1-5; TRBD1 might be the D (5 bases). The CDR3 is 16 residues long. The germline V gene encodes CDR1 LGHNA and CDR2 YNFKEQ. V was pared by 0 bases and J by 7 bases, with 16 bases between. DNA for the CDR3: TGTGCCAGCAGCCAAGATCAAAGGGGATCGGGGCAGCCCCAGCATTTT. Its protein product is CASSQDQRGSGQPQHF.

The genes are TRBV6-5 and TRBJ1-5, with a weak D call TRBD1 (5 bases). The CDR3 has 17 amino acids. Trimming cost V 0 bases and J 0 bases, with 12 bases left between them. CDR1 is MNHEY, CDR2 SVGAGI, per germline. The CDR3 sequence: CASSYSRGVNSNQPQHF. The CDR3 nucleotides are TGTGCCAGCAGTTACTCGAGGGGCGTGAATAGCAATCAGCCCCAGCATTTT.

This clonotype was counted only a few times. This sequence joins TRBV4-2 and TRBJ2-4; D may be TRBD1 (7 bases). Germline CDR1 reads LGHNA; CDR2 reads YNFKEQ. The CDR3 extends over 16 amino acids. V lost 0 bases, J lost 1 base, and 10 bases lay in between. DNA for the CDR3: TGTGCCAGCAGCCAAGAGGCAGGGGGGGCCAAAAACATTCAGTACTTC. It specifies CASSQEAGGAKNIQYF.

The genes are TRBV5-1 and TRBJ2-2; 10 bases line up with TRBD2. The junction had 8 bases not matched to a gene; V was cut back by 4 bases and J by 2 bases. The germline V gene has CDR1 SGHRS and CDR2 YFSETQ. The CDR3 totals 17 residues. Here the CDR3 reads CASSEELAGGNTGELFF. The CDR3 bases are TGCGCCAGCAGCGAGGAGTTAGCGGGGGGAAACACCGGGGAGCTGTTTTTT.

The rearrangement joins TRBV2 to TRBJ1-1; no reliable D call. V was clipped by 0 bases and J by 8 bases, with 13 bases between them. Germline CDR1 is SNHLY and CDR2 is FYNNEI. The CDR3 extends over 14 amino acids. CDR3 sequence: CASSEARSKTEAFF. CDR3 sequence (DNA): TGTGCCAGCAGTGAAGCGAGGAGCAAGACCGAAGCTTTCTTT.

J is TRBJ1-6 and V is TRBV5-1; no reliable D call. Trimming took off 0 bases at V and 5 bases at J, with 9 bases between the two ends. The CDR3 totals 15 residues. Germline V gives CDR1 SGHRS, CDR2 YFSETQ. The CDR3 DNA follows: TGCGCCAGCAGCTTGGCACAGCCTGATAATTCACCCCTCCACTTT. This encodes CASSLAQPDNSPLHF.

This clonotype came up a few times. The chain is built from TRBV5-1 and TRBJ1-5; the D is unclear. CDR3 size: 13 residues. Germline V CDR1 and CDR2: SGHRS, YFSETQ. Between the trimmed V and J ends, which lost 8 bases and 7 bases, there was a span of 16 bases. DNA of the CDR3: TGCGCCAGTCCCCGAAGGGTCGGCCAGCCCCAGCATTTT. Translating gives CASPRRVGQPQHF.

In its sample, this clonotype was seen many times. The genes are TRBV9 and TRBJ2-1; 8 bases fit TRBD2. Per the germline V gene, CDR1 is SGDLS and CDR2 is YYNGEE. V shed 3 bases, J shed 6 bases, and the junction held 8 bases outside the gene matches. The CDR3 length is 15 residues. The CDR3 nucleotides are TGTGCCAGCAGCGGCCGAGCGGGGGATGTCAATGAGCAGTTCTTC. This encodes CASSGRAGDVNEQFF.

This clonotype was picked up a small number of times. The CDR3 nucleotides read TGTGCCAGCAGCTTGACTGGGTTGGTTGGGGCTGAGCAGTTCTTC. Translation: CASSLTGLVGAEQFF. The chain recombines TRBV12-3 or TRBV12-4 with TRBJ2-1; the D gene is possibly TRBD1 (5 bases). Trimming stripped 6 bases from V and 9 bases from J, with 21 bases between. This CDR3 is 15 amino acids long.

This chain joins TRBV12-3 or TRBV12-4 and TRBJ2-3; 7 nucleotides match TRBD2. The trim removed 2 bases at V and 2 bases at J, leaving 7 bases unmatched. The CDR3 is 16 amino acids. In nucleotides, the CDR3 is TGTGCCAGCAGTTTAACCAGCGGGGTCCCCACAGATACGCAGTATTTT. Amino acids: CASSLTSGVPTDTQYF.

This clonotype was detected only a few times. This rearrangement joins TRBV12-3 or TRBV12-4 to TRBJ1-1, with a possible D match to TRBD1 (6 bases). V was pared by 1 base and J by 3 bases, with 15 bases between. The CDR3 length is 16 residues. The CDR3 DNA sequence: TGTGCCAGCAGTTTAGTAAGGGGGGGGTCCTACACTGAAGCTTTCTTT. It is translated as CASSLVRGGSYTEAFF.

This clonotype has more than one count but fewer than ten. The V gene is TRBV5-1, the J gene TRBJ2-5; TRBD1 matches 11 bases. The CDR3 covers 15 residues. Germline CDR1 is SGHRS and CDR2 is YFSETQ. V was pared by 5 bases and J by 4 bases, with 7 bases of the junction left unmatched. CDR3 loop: CASRPWTGGAETQYF. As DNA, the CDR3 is TGCGCCAGCAGACCTTGGACAGGGGGCGCAGAGACCCAGTACTTC.

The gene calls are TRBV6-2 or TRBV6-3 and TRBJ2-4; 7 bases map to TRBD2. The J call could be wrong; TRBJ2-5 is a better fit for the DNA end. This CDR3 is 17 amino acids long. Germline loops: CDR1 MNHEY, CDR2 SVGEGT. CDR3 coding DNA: TGTGCCAGCCTCCGGGGGGACCGCAGATTATGGGAAGAGACCCAGTACTTC. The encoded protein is CASLRGDRRLWEETQYF.

The chain's CDR3 is CSARGTRQENTEAFF. In nucleotides, the CDR3 is TGCAGTGCTAGGGGAACCCGACAGGAGAACACTGAAGCTTTCTTT. The J gene is TRBJ1-1, the V gene TRBV20-1; perhaps TRBD1 as D (6 bases). The V gene lost 3 bases and the J gene lost 1 base, with 15 bases spanning the gap. Per germline, CDR1 DFQATT and CDR2 SNEGSKA (reference sequence). The CDR3 runs 15 residues.

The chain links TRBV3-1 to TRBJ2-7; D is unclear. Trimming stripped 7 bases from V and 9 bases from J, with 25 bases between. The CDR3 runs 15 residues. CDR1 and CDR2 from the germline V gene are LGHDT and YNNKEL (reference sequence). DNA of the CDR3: TGTGCCAGCACCGGTTCGACGGGCTCTACGTTCGGGCAGTACTTC. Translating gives CASTGSTGSTFGQYF.

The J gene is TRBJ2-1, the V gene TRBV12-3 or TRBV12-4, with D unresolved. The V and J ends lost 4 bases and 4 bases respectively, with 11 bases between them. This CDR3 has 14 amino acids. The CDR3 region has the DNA TGTGCCAGCAGTTCCGGTTGGGAATACAATGAGCAGTTCTTC. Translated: CASSSGWEYNEQFF.

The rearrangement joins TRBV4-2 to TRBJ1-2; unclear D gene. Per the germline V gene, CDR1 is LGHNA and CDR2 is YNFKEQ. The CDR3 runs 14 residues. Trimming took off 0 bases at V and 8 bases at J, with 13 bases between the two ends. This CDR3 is CASSQDKRVSGYTF. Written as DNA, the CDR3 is TGTGCCAGCAGCCAAGATAAAAGGGTCTCGGGCTACACCTTC.

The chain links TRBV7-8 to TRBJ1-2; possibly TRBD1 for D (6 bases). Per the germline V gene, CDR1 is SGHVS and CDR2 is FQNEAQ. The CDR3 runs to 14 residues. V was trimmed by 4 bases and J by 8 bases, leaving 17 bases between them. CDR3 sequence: CASSSETGRGGYTF. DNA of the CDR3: TGTGCCAGCAGCTCCGAGACAGGCCGGGGGGGCTACACCTTC.

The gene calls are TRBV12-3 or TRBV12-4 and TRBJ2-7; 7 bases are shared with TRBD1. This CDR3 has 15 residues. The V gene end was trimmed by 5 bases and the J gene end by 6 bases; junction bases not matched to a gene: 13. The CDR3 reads CASSPETGDRPEQYF. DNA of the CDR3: TGTGCCAGCAGTCCGGAAACAGGGGATCGGCCCGAGCAGTACTTC.